This T cell receptor beta chain was found in a study of blood T cell repertoires in COVID-19. Study information: Sites in the United States, Italy and Spain provided acute and convalescent COVID-19 samples.

Recruits, aged roughly 18 to 95 years, lived in approximately 26 US areas. V dropped 6 bases and J dropped 14; count of bases not matched to a gene: 8. CDR1 is MDHEN, CDR2 SYDVKM, per germline. This CDR3 spans 11 amino acids. The assay was immunoSEQ multiplex PCR, and TCRdb's table has in-frame clones only and misses some. The table lists about 200,000 clones, 85% of them singletons. The clonotype was recovered from a middle-aged man who had recovered from COVID-19. The V call is TRBV28, the J call TRBJ1-1; TRBD1 aligns across 8 bases. Source material: PBMCs or T cells enriched from blood (not recorded which). The CDR3 region is CASSPRTGTFF. The CDR3 DNA sequence: TGTGCCAGCAGCCCTAGGACAGGGACATTCTTT.